This T cell receptor beta chain was identified during a study of T cell responses to AZD1222 COVID-19 vaccine. Study at large: The analysis combined second doses at about 4 or about 12 weeks. Study-wide findings and caveats: The CD4 TCRs associated with vaccination extended across spike and predominated at 160-218 and 743-854. Females made up more of the donors, who were largely white British, and clonal diversity may have come out too low.

Concerning this clone itself: The antigen remains unidentified.

Germline loops: CDR1 MNHEY, CDR2 SVGAGI. This CDR3 is 15 amino acids long. The V gene end was trimmed by 5 bases and the J gene end by 4 bases; junction bases not matched to a gene: 10. The repertoire was sequenced with immunoSEQ multiplex PCR; TCRdb's copy has only in-frame clones and lacks some. The sample shows under 150,000 clones, roughly 92% of them seen only once. The sequence was collected from an adult in good health. The sample was peripheral blood, taken on day 0 of AZD1222 vaccination. The J gene is TRBJ1-2, the V gene TRBV6-5; 7 bases are a match to TRBD1. CDR3 nucleotide sequence: TGTGCCAGCAGTCTGTCGACAGGGCGGGGCTATGGCTACACCTTC. It specifies CASSLSTGRGYGYTF.